This T cell receptor (beta chain) derives from a study of cytomegalovirus exposure and HLA in healthy donors (dated by TCRdb to 2015 to 2018). General notes on the study: In an earlier analysis of fewer than 750 of the donors, approximately 260 Gb of sequence data and 95 million to 130 million unique TCR beta sequences from about 180 million T cells were reported. An early release that covered some 640 HLA-typed donors contained approximately 320 gigabases of sequencing data and 85 million to 100 million unique TCR sequences. A handful of DR-DQ haplotypes were handled as single units for association and clustering because linkage in the cohort was strong. A later analysis re-examined previously published TCR beta repertoires from more than 650 donors and added high-resolution HLA genotyping to investigate patterns of TCR occurrence. Across approximately 400 genotyped donors of the cohort, an average of about 200,000 unique TCR beta nucleotide sequences per donor were sequenced, and 15% to 20% of those sequences were non-productive. Besides the first cohort of roughly 660 subjects, a separate validation cohort made up of roughly 130 different subjects was used. HLA typing included class I and class II loci at four-digit resolution. An earlier analysis of 450 to 750 of the donors used high-throughput TCR beta sequencing to judge whether each TCR beta V gene segment behaved as functional or pseudogenic. The genetic ancestry cluster associated with self-reported Caucasian donors included 70% to 85% of the roughly 410 genotyped donors. The study profiled the T cell repertoires of fewer than 850 subjects by immunosequencing and related them to cytomegalovirus serostatus. All discovery cohort repertoires had been generated using a single sequencing platform. Genome-wide SNP genotypes for about three fifths of the 666 donors were used in a later genetic analysis, which treated that subset as a discovery cohort. To predict cytomegalovirus infection status, the study combined high-throughput TCR immunosequencing, statistical association of individual TCRs with disease status, and machine learning. Typing coverage differed by locus: A, B, C, DRB1 and DQB1 were typed in roughly 620-630 donors, DQA1 in 500 to 550, DPA1 in some 570, and DPB1 in 400 to 490. The study aimed to test whether cataloging public T cell receptors could reveal signatures of past pathogen exposure. Donor age, sex, ethnicity and CMV serostatus were compiled alongside the repertoire data. In the later analysis, no new phenotypic data were used to find candidate immune exposures; instead, reliance was placed on TCR beta sequences and their occurrence across donors. The investigation overall reported the following: A further reported finding was that TCR beta sequences accurately predicted the HLA-A and HLA-B alleles for most subjects in the first cohort. In the study, roughly 160 TCR beta chains were listed as associated with cytomegalovirus. The 87-base-pair reads could not distinguish some IMGT-functional V segments, including TRBV6-2 and TRBV6-3, so those segments were excluded. Correlated functional status among segregating V segments might reflect linkage disequilibrium, but an unknown experimental factor could not be ruled out. Because some donors lacked HLA typing at each locus, the association tests relied only on the typed subset. The presence/absence analyses assumed that sequencing depth was roughly uniform across donors, and that assumption may not be true. In a later analysis, HLA-associated TCR beta chains showed more clonal expansion and lower generation probabilities than non-associated chains that were equally common. A later analysis found that most CMV-associated TCR beta chains appeared HLA-restricted, with HLA associations seemingly driven largely by CMV exposure. A later analysis found that TCR association rates varied across HLA loci, with DRB1 alleles showing the most associated TCRs and HLA-C alleles the fewest. Cytomegalovirus status was reported to be diagnosed by the classifier with high specificity and sensitivity in both the original and validation cohorts. Assigning TCR associations to individual alleles was difficult when HLA alleles, especially DR and DQ, strongly co-occurred. A few of the identified cytomegalovirus-associated TCR beta chains were confirmed in vitro to be specific for cytomegalovirus antigens. A later genetic analysis associated a missense DCLRE1C variant with V-gene and J-gene trimming of TCR beta chains, and an independent cohort replicated the association. In this cohort, only TCR beta chains were sequenced, and detectable features were limited by the absence of alpha or paired-chain data. Across donors, most TCR sequences were observed very rarely, whereas some public TCRs were present in many individuals. A cluster of highly shared sequence variants was judged likely to represent a technical artifact of the sequencing pipeline. Around 16 rarely observed V segments, including chromosome 9 orphons, were excluded from the earlier analysis of about 600 of the donors because counts were too low. In an earlier analysis of 587 of the donors, most TCR beta V segments appeared in productive rearrangements about 87% or about 30% of the time, broadly matching IMGT annotations. The authors suggested that the approach could potentially be generalized to other disease states and immunological phenotypes. According to a later genetic analysis, donors in an Asian-associated ancestry cluster had fewer N-insertions in productive TCRs than the approximately 630-donor mean. For the cohort, immune exposure information was limited to CMV serostatus. In a later analysis, several top co-occurrence clusters were reported to appear linked to parvovirus B19, influenza, CMV and Epstein-Barr virus. At a false discovery rate of 0.05, a later analysis linked 16,000 or so TCR beta sequences to specific HLA alleles.

This clone was seen only a few times. The antigen this receptor binds is unknown. No much larger clone is present one base from it, and per-base qualities are unavailable. The cohort consisted of some 670 healthy bone marrow donors. At the time of sampling, every cohort member was nominally healthy, though immune exposures that went unrecorded were likely present. The donor tested CMV seropositive, placing the donor among the roughly 270 seropositive members of the cohort. A peripheral blood sample was provided by each donor, and peripheral blood mononuclear cells were used for TCR beta sequencing. The Qiagen DNeasy Blood Extraction Kit was used to extract genomic DNA from the blood cell samples. Receptor amplification or capture employed the immunoSEQ multiplex PCR assay. A mixture of 60 forward primers for TCR Vbeta segments and 13 reverse primers for TCR Jbeta segments was used in the multiplex PCR. Amplification of the CDR3 region of rearranged TCR beta genes was performed with a multiplex PCR assay on genomic DNA. On the Illumina HiSeq System, the amplified TCR beta libraries were sequenced as 87-base-pair reads. On the study's bioinformatics: A later analysis tallied some 79 million unique TCR beta chains across the 666 repertoires, and some 10 million of those chains were shared by two or more donors. A nearest-neighbor algorithm error-corrected the raw reads and collapsed the reads into unique sequences, merging closely related sequences to remove PCR and sequencing errors. To assign V, D and J gene segments, CDR3 sequences were aligned to IMGT reference sequences. Each retained sequence needed at least a six-nucleotide match to both a V gene segment and a J gene segment. Rearrangements were classified as productive when the CDR3 lacked stop codons and remained in frame with V and J, and all other rearrangements were classified as non-productive. Following IMGT convention, CDR3 was defined as the stretch from the second conserved V-encoded cysteine to the conserved J-encoded phenylalanine. In an earlier analysis of more than 550 of the donors, sequences lacking an unambiguous match to a single V gene segment were excluded. In an earlier analysis of approximately 590 of the donors, a V segment was called functional when productive rearrangements were above 56.7%, and segregating when the standard deviation between donors exceeded 5%. A statistical classification framework was developed to diagnose cytomegalovirus status using the catalog of TCR beta chain sequences. A later analysis assigned V and J genes by comparing TCR nucleotide sequences with IMGT/GENE-DB human TR gene sequences. A later analysis assigned CDR3 sequences and most-parsimonious VDJ recombination scenarios with the TCRdist pipeline. In a later analysis, each TCR beta chain was defined by its CDR3 amino acid sequence together with its V-gene family, and reads lacking a unique V-gene family were excluded. To address suspected cross-contamination and a sequencing artifact, a later analysis removed a few hundred highly shared, low-generation-probability nucleotide sequences. In a later analysis, a clonal expansion index was calculated for each public chain from normalized within-repertoire ranks of inferred template counts. In a later analysis, generation probabilities were computed with a VDJ recombination model fitted to out-of-frame rearrangements, and the resulting probabilities were checked against IGoR. In a later analysis, hypergeometric tests were used to score TCR-TCR, TCR-HLA and TCR-CMV co-occurrence, with a repertoire-size bias correction applied to TCR pairs. In a later analysis, false discovery rates were estimated by permuting HLA or CMV assignments 20 times. In a later analysis, co-occurring TCRs were grouped using DBSCAN, and TCRdist sequence similarity was added for clustering within HLA-allele-positive subsets. For co-occurrence clustering, repertoires with fewer than 30,000 or more than 120,000 public chains were excluded, along with a handful of repertoires with anomalous nucleotide sharing. The table was pulled from immuneACCESS by TCRdb, which kept in-frame rearrangements only. Such tables lose some clones; where checked, under half of the loss comes from unresolved V genes, and the rest has no known cause. V, J and clone size were drawn from that table, and D and trimming were deduced from the DNA. The sample table lists fewer than 150,000 clones, about 73% of them with a count of one. The ten largest clonotypes hold under 6.5% of the sample.

The CDR3 contains 15 residues, cysteine and phenylalanine counted. Only CDR3 DNA is held: 45 bases, read in frame from base 1. V and J lose 0 bases and 1 base, and a span of 10 bases separates them. From a lookup of the germline V gene, CDR1 and CDR2 are SGHRS and YFSETQ. This sequence uses TRBV5-1 and TRBJ1-1; there is no confident call for the D gene. The source of this sequence is a woman in her forties or fifties in good health and CMV-seropositive. Material: PBMCs. The DNA sequence is given as TGCGCCAGCAGCTTGGATGGAGACCCGAACACTGAAGCTTTCTTT. Its protein is CASSLDGDPNTEAFF.